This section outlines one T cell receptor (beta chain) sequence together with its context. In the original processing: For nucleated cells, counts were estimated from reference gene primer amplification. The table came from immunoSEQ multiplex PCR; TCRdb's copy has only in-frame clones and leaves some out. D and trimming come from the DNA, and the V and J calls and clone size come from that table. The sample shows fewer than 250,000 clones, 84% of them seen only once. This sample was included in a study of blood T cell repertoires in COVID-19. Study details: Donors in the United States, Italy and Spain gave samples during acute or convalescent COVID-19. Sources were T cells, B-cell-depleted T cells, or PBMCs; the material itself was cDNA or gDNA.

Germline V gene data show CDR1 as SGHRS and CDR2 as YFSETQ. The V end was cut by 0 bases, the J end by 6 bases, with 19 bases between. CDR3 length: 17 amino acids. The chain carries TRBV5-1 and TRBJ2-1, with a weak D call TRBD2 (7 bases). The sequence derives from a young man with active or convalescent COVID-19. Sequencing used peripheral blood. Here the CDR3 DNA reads TGCGCCAGCAGCTTGGGAGGCGCTAGCGGAGGGGGCAATGAGCAGTTCTTC. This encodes CASSLGGASGGGNEQFF.